These T cell receptor beta chains were read from a single sample in a study of blood T cell repertoires in COVID-19. The assay was immunoSEQ multiplex PCR, and TCRdb's table has in-frame clones only and misses some. The sample has approximately 240,000 clones; around four fifths are singletons. Sequencing used peripheral blood. The receptor set was obtained from a woman between 35 and 50 years old with active or convalescent COVID-19. The CDR3 runs from the conserved cysteine through the conserved F or W. D genes are given only for firm matches. Where a row states a size, it is once, few, many or the class of an expanded clone; other rows omit it.

clone size | J gene | D gene | V gene | CDR3 protein | CDR3 DNA
NA | TRBJ1-1 | NA | TRBV3-1/TRBV3-2 | CASIAAVGTEAFF | TGTGCCAGCATCGCGGCTGTCGGCACTGAAGCTTTCTTT
few | TRBJ1-2 | NA | TRBV19 | CASTRIGEINYGYTF | TGTGCCAGTACTCGGATAGGGGAAATTAACTATGGCTACACCTTC
NA | TRBJ1-4 | TRBD1 | TRBV4-1 | CASSLGQVTNEKLFF | TGCGCCAGCAGCCTTGGACAGGTCACTAATGAAAAACTGTTTTTT
NA | TRBJ1-2 | NA | TRBV5-6 | CASSLRAPPYGYTF | TGTGCCAGCAGCTTACGCGCCCCCCCCTATGGCTACACCTTC
NA | TRBJ1-6 | TRBD1 | TRBV29-1 | CSFSAGGNSPLHF | TGCAGCTTTTCTGCAGGGGGTAATTCACCCCTCCACTTT
NA | TRBJ1-5 | NA | TRBV10-3 | CAMARGIDQPQHF | TGTGCCATGGCTAGGGGAATTGATCAGCCCCAGCATTTT
NA | TRBJ1-4 | TRBD1 | TRBV7-9 | CASSPYRGTDEKLFF | TGTGCCAGCAGCCCATACAGGGGAACGGATGAAAAACTGTTTTTT
NA | TRBJ2-2 | TRBD1 | TRBV4-1 | CASSQSRAGQGWTGELFF | TGCGCCAGCAGCCAATCGAGAGCGGGACAGGGGTGGACCGGGGAGCTGTTTTTT
NA | TRBJ1-2 | TRBD1 | TRBV28 | CASSVGTGGGRPYGYTF | TGTGCCAGCAGTGTTGGGACAGGGGGAGGGAGGCCCTATGGCTACACCTTC
NA | TRBJ1-1 | NA | TRBV3-1/TRBV3-2 | CASSRTDTEAFF | TGTGCCAGCAGCCGGACAGACACTGAAGCTTTCTTT
NA | TRBJ1-1 | NA | TRBV29-1 | CSAQGNTEAFF | TGCAGCGCACAGGGGAACACTGAAGCTTTCTTT
NA | TRBJ2-1 | TRBD2 | TRBV19 | CASSALAGGNAEQFF | TGTGCCAGTAGTGCACTAGCGGGGGGGAACGCTGAGCAGTTCTTC
NA | TRBJ1-1 | NA | TRBV6-4 | CASSPNRGIGTEAFF | TGTGCCAGCAGTCCCAACCGGGGGATTGGCACTGAAGCTTTCTTT
NA | TRBJ1-2 | TRBD1 | TRBV11-2 | CASSSFETGVYGYTF | TGTGCCAGCAGCTCTTTCGAGACAGGGGTGTATGGCTACACCTTC
NA | TRBJ2-1 | TRBD2 | TRBV5-1 | CASSYEAGGNYNEQFF | TGCGCCAGCAGCTATGAAGCGGGGGGAAACTACAATGAGCAGTTCTTC
NA | TRBJ2-1 | NA | TRBV2 | CASSEELRGEQFF | TGTGCCAGCAGTGAAGAACTCCGTGGTGAGCAGTTCTTC
few | TRBJ1-3 | NA | TRBV19 | CASSTSGIAGNTIYF | TGTGCCAGTAGTACTTCAGGAATTGCTGGAAACACCATATATTTT
NA | TRBJ2-6 | TRBD1 | TRBV5-1 | CASSGMPGQGAGANVLTF | TGCGCCAGCAGCGGAATGCCGGGACAGGGTGCCGGGGCCAACGTCCTGACTTTC
NA | TRBJ2-1 | NA | TRBV6-1 | CASSDWRGSSYNEQFF | TGTGCCAGCAGTGACTGGAGGGGTAGCTCCTACAATGAGCAGTTCTTC
NA | TRBJ1-1 | TRBD1 | TRBV6-5 | CASSRQGAGTEAFF | TGTGCCAGCAGTCGACAGGGGGCGGGCACTGAAGCTTTCTTT
NA | TRBJ2-5 | NA | TRBV2 | CASSGQEAETQYF | TGTGCCAGCAGTGGACAGGAGGCGGAGACCCAGTACTTC
NA | TRBJ1-2 | TRBD1 | TRBV18 | CASSGTAYGYTF | TGTGCCAGCTCAGGGACAGCTTATGGCTACACCTTC
NA | TRBJ2-3 | NA | TRBV7-9 | CAIPWAFLNTQYF | TGTGCCATCCCGTGGGCTTTTCTAAATACGCAGTATTTT
NA | TRBJ1-2 | NA | TRBV3-1/TRBV3-2 | CASSQGEYYGYTF | TGTGCCAGCAGCCAGGGCGAATATTATGGCTACACCTTC
NA | TRBJ2-2 | TRBD2 | TRBV9 | CASSAPLGLAGITGELFF | TGTGCCAGCAGCGCCCCCCTGGGACTAGCGGGGATCACCGGGGAGCTGTTTTTT
NA | TRBJ1-2 | TRBD1 | TRBV11-2 | CASSIGTGAYGYTF | TGTGCCAGCAGCATCGGGACAGGGGCCTATGGCTACACCTTC
many | TRBJ1-1 | NA | TRBV19 | CASSGSGTSADEAFF | TGTGCCAGTAGTGGGTCCGGGACATCCGCCGATGAAGCTTTCTTT
NA | TRBJ2-4 | TRBD1 | TRBV6-6 | CASSSHRQGAIQYF | TGTGCCAGCAGTTCCCACCGCCAGGGGGCCATTCAGTACTTC
once | TRBJ1-2 | NA | TRBV4-2 | CASRDRFRTSSLYGYTF | TGTGCCAGCAGAGACAGGTTCCGCACGTCCTCACTCTATGGCTACACCTTC
once | TRBJ2-7 | TRBD1 | TRBV11-2 | CASSIETGEIEQYF | TGTGCCAGCAGCATCGAGACAGGGGAGATCGAGCAGTACTTC
NA | TRBJ1-5 | TRBD1 | TRBV30 | CAWSVQGVFSNQPQHF | TGTGCCTGGAGTGTACAGGGGGTTTTTAGCAATCAGCCCCAGCATTTT
NA | TRBJ1-1 | TRBD1 | TRBV6-5 | CASSSGQGIVNTEAFF | TGTGCCAGCAGTTCCGGACAGGGGATCGTGAACACTGAAGCTTTCTTT
NA | TRBJ2-1 | NA | TRBV11-3 | CASSPKGSLRYNEQFF | TGTGCCAGCAGCCCCAAGGGGTCACTTCGGTACAATGAGCAGTTCTTC
NA | TRBJ2-3 | TRBD2 | TRBV5-6 | CASSQDKTSGFTDTQYF | TGTGCCAGCAGCCAGGACAAGACTAGCGGGTTCACAGATACGCAGTATTTT
NA | TRBJ2-2 | NA | TRBV6-5 | CASARGAGTGELFF | TGTGCCAGCGCCAGGGGGGCAGGGACCGGGGAGCTGTTTTTT
NA | TRBJ1-2 | NA | TRBV7-9 | CASSSHREPGGYTF | TGTGCCAGCAGCTCCCATCGGGAGCCGGGTGGCTACACCTTC
many | TRBJ1-3 | NA | TRBV24-1 | CATSDSTGPSSGNTIYF | TGTGCCACCAGTGATTCAACAGGTCCCAGCTCTGGAAACACCATATATTTT
NA | TRBJ1-2 | TRBD1 | TRBV3-1/TRBV3-2 | CASSQVQVGGRSGYTF | TGTGCCAGCAGCCAAGTCCAGGTAGGGGGCCGGAGTGGCTACACCTTC
NA | TRBJ1-3 | TRBD1 | TRBV7-9 | CASSLTGGSGNTIYF | TGTGCCAGCAGCTTAACAGGGGGCTCTGGAAACACCATATATTTT
NA | TRBJ2-5 | TRBD2 | TRBV30 | CAWSWGLAGETQYF | TGTGCCTGGAGTTGGGGACTAGCGGGTGAGACCCAGTACTTC
NA | TRBJ1-5 | NA | TRBV12-3/TRBV12-4 | CASSLGLGPQHF | TGTGCCAGCAGTCTGGGGCTGGGGCCCCAGCATTTT
NA | TRBJ1-2 | NA | TRBV24-1 | CATSDYKQVYGYTF | TGTGCCACCAGTGATTATAAGCAGGTCTATGGCTACACCTTC